The clone carrying this TCR beta chain was detected once. This CDR3 has 14 amino acids. Trimming took off 2 bases at V and 5 bases at J, with 9 bases between the two ends. An amount of RNA that ranged from about 0.45 to 1 ug was reverse transcribed with random hexamers. TCRdb re-called the immunoSEQ multiplex PCR reads with MiXCR, one entry per CDR3 protein. The sample holds roughly 130,000 distinct CDR3 sequences, 85% to 95% seen once. The data were obtained in a study of CD8 T cells in Susac syndrome. The chain combines TRBV12-3 or TRBV12-4 with TRBJ1-4; D unresolved. This receptor was obtained from a human donor with multiple sclerosis. The sequenced sample was CD4+ T cells from PBMCs. CDR3 protein: CASSLLGGNEKLFF. CDR3 sequence (DNA): TGTGCCAGCAGTTTACTGGGTGGGAATGAAAAACTGTTTTTT.